According to its frequency, the clone carrying this TCR beta chain is medium-sized. The CDR3 consists of 14 residues. Germline V gene sequence: CDR1 SQVTM, CDR2 ANQGSEA. Libraries of TRB cDNA were made by 5' RACE and carried UMIs. TCRdb re-called the 5' RACE reads and shows each CDR3 protein once, DNA omitted. The listing contains about 5,800 distinct CDR3 sequences. These data come from a study of CXCR3-negative and CXCR3-positive naive CD8 T cells. V gene TRBV29-1 combines with J gene TRBJ2-7; there is no DNA to check the TCRdb D call of TRBD1. Input material: naive CXCR3- CD8+ T cells from blood. As for subset: CD45RO-CCR7+CD27+CD95- naive CD8+ T cells lacking CXCR3 (TNR3-). This sequence originates from a human donor in good health. Some clones in this sample may be carry-over from other donors' samples. This CDR3 reads CSVATGGEMGEQYF.